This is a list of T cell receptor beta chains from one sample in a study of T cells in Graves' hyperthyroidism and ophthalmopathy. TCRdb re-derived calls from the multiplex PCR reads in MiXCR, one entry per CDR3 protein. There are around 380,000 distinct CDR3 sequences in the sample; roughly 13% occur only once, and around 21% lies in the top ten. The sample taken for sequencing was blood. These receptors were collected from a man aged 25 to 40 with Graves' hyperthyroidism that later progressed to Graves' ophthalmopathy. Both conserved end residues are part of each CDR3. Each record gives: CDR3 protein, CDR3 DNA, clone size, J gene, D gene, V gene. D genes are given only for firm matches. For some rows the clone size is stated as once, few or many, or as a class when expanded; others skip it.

cdr3_aa: CASSFGIGQPQHF
cdr3_nt: TGTGCCAGCAGCTTCGGGATCGGTCAGCCCCAGCATTTT
clone_size: many
j_call: TRBJ1-5
d_call: -
v_call: TRBV7-3

cdr3_aa: CASSQGQGGAGNTIYF
cdr3_nt: TGTGCCAGCAGCCAGGGACAGGGAGGAGCTGGAAACACCATATATTTT
clone_size: few
j_call: TRBJ1-3
d_call: TRBD1
v_call: TRBV7-6

cdr3_aa: CASSFGRDSPLHF
cdr3_nt: TGTGCCAGCAGTTTCGGAAGGGATTCACCCCTCCACTTT
clone_size: many
j_call: TRBJ1-6
d_call: -
v_call: TRBV12-3/TRBV12-4

cdr3_aa: CASSLVTYNEQFF
cdr3_nt: TGCGCCAGCAGCTTGGTCACATACAATGAGCAGTTCTTC
clone_size: many
j_call: TRBJ2-1
d_call: -
v_call: TRBV5-1

cdr3_aa: CAWRAGTGLYNEQFF
cdr3_nt: TGTGCCTGGAGAGCCGGGACAGGGCTGTACAATGAGCAGTTCTTC
clone_size: -
j_call: TRBJ2-1
d_call: TRBD1
v_call: TRBV30

cdr3_aa: CASSLAKGQRDEQYF
cdr3_nt: TGTGCCAGCAGCTTAGCTAAAGGACAAAGGGACGAGCAGTACTTC
clone_size: many
j_call: TRBJ2-7
d_call: -
v_call: TRBV7-9

cdr3_aa: CASSVTGDQPQHF
cdr3_nt: TGCGCCAGCAGCGTGACAGGGGATCAGCCCCAGCATTTT
clone_size: many
j_call: TRBJ1-5
d_call: TRBD1
v_call: TRBV5-1

cdr3_aa: CSAREGPRYDQPQHF
cdr3_nt: TGCAGTGCTAGAGAGGGTCCGAGGTACGATCAGCCCCAGCATTTT
clone_size: many
j_call: TRBJ1-5
d_call: -
v_call: TRBV20-1

cdr3_aa: CASGIPLTEAFF
cdr3_nt: TGTGCCAGCGGAATCCCCCTAACTGAAGCTTTCTTT
clone_size: many
j_call: TRBJ1-1
d_call: -
v_call: TRBV6-1

cdr3_aa: CASSGQMNTEAFF
cdr3_nt: TGTGCCAGCAGTGGACAAATGAACACTGAAGCTTTCTTT
clone_size: many
j_call: TRBJ1-1
d_call: -
v_call: TRBV2

cdr3_aa: CASRGGPSNEKLFF
cdr3_nt: TGTGCCTCCCGGGGGGGTCCGTCTAATGAAAAACTGTTTTTT
clone_size: -
j_call: TRBJ1-4
d_call: -
v_call: TRBV27

cdr3_aa: CASSGWTSGGSETQYF
cdr3_nt: TGTGCCAGCAGCGGATGGACTAGCGGGGGGTCGGAGACCCAGTACTTC
clone_size: -
j_call: TRBJ2-5
d_call: TRBD2
v_call: TRBV11-3

cdr3_aa: CASSPPNKETYEQYF
cdr3_nt: TGTGCCAGCTCACCACCGAACAAGGAGACCTACGAGCAGTACTTC
clone_size: few
j_call: TRBJ2-7
d_call: -
v_call: TRBV18

cdr3_aa: CASSLGDGYYEQYF
cdr3_nt: TGTGCCAGCAGTTTAGGGGACGGATACTACGAGCAGTACTTC
clone_size: -
j_call: TRBJ2-7
d_call: -
v_call: TRBV27

cdr3_aa: CASSYDRGRDYGYTF
cdr3_nt: TGTGCCAGCAGCTACGACAGGGGGCGGGACTATGGCTACACCTTC
clone_size: many
j_call: TRBJ1-2
d_call: TRBD1
v_call: TRBV7-9

cdr3_aa: CASSVEADYNEQFF
cdr3_nt: TGTGCCAGCAGCGTAGAGGCAGATTACAATGAGCAGTTCTTC
clone_size: -
j_call: TRBJ2-1
d_call: -
v_call: TRBV9